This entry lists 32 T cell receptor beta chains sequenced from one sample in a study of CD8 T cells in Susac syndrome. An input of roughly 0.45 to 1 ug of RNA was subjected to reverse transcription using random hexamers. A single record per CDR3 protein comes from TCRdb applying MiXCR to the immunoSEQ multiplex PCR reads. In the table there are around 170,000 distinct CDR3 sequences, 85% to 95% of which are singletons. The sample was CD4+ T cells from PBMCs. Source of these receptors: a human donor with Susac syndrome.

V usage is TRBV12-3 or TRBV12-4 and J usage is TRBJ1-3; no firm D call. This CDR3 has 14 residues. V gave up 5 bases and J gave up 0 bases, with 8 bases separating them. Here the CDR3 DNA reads TGTGCCAGCAGTCTCTTGTACTCTGGAAACACCATATATTTT. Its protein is CASSLLYSGNTIYF.

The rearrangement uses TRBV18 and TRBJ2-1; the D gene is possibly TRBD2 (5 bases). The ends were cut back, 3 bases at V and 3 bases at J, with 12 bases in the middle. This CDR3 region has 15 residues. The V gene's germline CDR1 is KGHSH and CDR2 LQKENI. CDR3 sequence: CASSPGLTVYNEQFF. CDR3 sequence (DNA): TGTGCCAGCTCACCTGGACTGACGGTCTACAATGAGCAGTTCTTC.

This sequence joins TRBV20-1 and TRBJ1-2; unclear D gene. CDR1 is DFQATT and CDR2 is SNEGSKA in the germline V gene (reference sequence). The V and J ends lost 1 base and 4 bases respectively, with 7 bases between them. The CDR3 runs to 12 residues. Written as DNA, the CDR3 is TGCAGTGCTAGAGCGCGGGTCTATGGCTACACCTTC. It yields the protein CSARARVYGYTF.

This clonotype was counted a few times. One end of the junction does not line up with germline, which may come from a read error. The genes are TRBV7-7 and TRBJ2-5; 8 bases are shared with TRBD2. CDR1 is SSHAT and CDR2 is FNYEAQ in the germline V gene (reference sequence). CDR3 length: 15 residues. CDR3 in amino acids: CASSVTSGPQETQYF. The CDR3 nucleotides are TGTGCTAGCAGCGTTACTAGCGGCCCTCAAGAGACCCAGTACTTC.

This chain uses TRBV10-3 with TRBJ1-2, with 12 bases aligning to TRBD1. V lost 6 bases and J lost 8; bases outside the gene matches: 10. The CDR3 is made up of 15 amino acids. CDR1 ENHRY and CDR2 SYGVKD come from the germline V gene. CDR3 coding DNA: TGTGCCATCAGATACAGCGGGACAGGGGGCGAAGGCTACACCTTC. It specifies CAIRYSGTGGEGYTF.

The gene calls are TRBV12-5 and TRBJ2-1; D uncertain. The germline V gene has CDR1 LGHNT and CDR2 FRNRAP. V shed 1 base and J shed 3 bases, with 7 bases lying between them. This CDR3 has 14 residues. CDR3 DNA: TGTGCTAGTGGTTTGGGACGGTACTACAATGAGCAGTTCTTC. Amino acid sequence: CASGLGRYYNEQFF.

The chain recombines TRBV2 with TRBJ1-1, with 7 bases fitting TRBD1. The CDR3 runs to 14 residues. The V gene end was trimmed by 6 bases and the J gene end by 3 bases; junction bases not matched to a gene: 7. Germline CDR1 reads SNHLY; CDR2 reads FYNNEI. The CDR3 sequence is CASSVNRGYTEAFF. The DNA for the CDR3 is TGTGCCAGCAGCGTAAACAGGGGATACACTGAAGCTTTCTTT.

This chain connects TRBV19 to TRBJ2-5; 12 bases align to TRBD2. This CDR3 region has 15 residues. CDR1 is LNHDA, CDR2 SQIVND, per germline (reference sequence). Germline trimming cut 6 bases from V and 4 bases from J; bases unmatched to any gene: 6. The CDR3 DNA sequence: TGTGCCAGTAGCCTCGGACTAGCGGGGAGAGAGACCCAGTACTTC. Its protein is CASSLGLAGRETQYF. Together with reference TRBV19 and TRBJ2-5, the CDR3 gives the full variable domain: DGGITQSPKYLFRKEGQNVTLSCEQNLNHDAMYWYRQDPGQGLRLIYYSQIVNDFQKGDIAEGYSVSREKKESFPLTVTSAQKNPTAFYLCASSLGLAGRETQYFGPGTRLLVL.

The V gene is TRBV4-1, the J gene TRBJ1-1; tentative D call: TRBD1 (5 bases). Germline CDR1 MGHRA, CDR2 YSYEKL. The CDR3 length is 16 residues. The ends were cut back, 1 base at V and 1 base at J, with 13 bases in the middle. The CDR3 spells CASSQGTRGRNTEAFF. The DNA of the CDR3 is TGCGCCAGCAGCCAAGGGACTCGGGGCCGGAACACTGAAGCTTTCTTT.

Here the CDR3 reads CASSLRDPRGGYTF. The CDR3 nucleotides are TGTGCCAGCAGCCTTCGGGACCCCCGAGGGGGCTACACCTTC. This chain joins TRBV3-1 and TRBJ1-2; weak D call: TRBD1 (5 bases). V was cut by 4 bases and J by 8 bases, with 17 bases left in between. The CDR3 spans 14 residues. Germline CDR1 LGHDT, CDR2 YNNKEL (reference sequence).

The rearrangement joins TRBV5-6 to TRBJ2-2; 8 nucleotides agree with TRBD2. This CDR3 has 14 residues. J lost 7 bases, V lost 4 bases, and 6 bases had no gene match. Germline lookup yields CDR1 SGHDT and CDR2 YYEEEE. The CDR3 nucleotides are TGTGCCAGCAGCCCGCGGGGACTAGACGGGGAGCTGTTTTTT. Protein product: CASSPRGLDGELFF.

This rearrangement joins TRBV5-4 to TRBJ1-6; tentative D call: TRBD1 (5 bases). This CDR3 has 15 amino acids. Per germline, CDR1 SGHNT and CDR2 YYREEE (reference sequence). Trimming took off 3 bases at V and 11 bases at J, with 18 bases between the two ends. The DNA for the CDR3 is TGTGCCAGCAGCTCGGGGGGTGAAGGGCTGGCACCCCTCCACTTT. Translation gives CASSSGGEGLAPLHF.

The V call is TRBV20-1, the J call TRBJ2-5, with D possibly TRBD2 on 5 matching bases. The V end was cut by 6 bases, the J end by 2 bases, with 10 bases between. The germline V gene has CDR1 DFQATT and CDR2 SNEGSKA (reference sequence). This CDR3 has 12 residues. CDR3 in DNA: TGCAGTGCCAGCCCGGGGCAAGAGACCCAGTACTTC. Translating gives CSASPGQETQYF.

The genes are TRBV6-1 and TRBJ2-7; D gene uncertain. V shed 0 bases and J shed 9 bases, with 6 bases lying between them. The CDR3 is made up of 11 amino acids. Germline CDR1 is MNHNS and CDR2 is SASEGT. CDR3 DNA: TGTGCCAGCAGTGAAGCGCCTTTGCAGTACTTC. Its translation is CASSEAPLQYF.

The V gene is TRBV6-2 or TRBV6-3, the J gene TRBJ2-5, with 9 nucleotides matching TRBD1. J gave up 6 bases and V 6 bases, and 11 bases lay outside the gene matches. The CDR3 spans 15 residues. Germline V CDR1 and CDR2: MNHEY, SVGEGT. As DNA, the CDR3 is TGTGCCAGCAGGACAGGGGGTGTCAACGTCAAGACCCAGTACTTC. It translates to CASRTGGVNVKTQYF.

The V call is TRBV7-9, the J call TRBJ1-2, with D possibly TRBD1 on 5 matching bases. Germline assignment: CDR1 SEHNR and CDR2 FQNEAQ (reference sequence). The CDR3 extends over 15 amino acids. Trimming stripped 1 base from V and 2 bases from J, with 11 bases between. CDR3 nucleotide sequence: TGTGCCAGCAGCTTAGGACAGCGTATCAACTATGGCTACACCTTC. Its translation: CASSLGQRINYGYTF. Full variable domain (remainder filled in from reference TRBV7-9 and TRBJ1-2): DTGVSQNPRHKITKRGQNVTFRCDPISEHNRLYWYRQTLGQGPEFLTYFQNEAQLEKSRLLSDRFSAERPKGSFSTLEIQRTEQGDSAMYLCASSLGQRINYGYTFGSGTRLTVV.

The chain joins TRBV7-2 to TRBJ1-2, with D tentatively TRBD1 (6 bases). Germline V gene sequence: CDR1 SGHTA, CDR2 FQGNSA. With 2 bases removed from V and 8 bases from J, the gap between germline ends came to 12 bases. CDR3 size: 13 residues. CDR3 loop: CASSLLGAWGYTF. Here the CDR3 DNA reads TGTGCCAGCAGCTTACTGGGGGCGTGGGGCTACACCTTC.

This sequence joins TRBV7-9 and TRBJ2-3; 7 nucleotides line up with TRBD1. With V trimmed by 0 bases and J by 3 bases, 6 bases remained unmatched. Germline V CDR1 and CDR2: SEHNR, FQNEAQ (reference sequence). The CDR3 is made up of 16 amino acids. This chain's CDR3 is CASSLAFGQATDTQYF. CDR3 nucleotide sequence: TGTGCCAGCAGCTTAGCATTCGGACAGGCTACAGATACGCAGTATTTT.

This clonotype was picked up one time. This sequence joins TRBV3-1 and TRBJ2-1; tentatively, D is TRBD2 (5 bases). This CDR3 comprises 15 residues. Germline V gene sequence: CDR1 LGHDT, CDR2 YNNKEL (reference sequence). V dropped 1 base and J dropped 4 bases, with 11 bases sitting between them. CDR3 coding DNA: TGTGCCAGCAGCCAAGGGGAGAACGATTACAATGAGCAGTTCTTC. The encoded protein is CASSQGENDYNEQFF.

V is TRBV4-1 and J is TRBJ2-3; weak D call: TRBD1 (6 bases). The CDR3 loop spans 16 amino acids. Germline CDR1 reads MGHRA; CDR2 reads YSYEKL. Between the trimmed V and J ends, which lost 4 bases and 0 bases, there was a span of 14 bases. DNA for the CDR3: TGCGCCAGCAGCCGACAAGGGACAACTAGCACAGATACGCAGTATTTT. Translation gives CASSRQGTTSTDTQYF.

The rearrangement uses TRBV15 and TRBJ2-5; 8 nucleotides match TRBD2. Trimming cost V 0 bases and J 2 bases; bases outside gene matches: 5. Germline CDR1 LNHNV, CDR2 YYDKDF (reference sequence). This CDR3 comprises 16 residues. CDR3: CATSRELGGGQETQYF. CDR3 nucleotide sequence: TGTGCCACCAGCAGAGAACTTGGCGGGGGGCAAGAGACCCAGTACTTC.

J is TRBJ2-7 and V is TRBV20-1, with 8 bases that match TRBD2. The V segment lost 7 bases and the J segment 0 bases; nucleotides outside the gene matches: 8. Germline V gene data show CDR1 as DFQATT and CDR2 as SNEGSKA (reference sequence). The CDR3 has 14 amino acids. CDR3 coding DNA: TGCAGTGGCTCGGGGGGGGCCTCCTCCTACGAGCAGTACTTC. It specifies CSGSGGASSYEQYF.

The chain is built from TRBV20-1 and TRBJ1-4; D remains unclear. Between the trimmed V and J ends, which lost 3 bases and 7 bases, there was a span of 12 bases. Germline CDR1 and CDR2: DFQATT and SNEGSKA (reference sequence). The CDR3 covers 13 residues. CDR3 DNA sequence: TGCAGTGCTAGCATAAACTGGGGTGAAAAACTGTTTTTT. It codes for CSASINWGEKLFF.

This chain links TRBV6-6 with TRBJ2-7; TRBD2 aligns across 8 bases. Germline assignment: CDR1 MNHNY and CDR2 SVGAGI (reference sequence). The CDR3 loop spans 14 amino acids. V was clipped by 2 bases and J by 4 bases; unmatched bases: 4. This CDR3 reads CASSYRGGEYEQYF. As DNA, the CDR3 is TGTGCCAGCAGTTACCGGGGGGGCGAATACGAGCAGTACTTC.

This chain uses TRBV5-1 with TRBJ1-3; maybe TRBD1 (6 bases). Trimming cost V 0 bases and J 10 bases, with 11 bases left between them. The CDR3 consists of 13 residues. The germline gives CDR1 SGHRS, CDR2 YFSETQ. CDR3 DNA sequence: TGCGCCAGCAGCTTGGAGACAGGATTTACCATATATTTT. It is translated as CASSLETGFTIYF.

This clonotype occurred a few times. The CDR3 bases are TGTGCCAGCAGTGAACAGGGTCGCGGCACTGAAGCTTTCTTT. Amino acids: CASSEQGRGTEAFF. This chain connects TRBV2 to TRBJ1-1; a possible D gene is TRBD1 (5 bases). V gave up 2 bases and J gave up 4 bases, with 11 bases separating them. There are 14 residues in the CDR3. The germline CDR1 and CDR2 sequences are SNHLY and FYNNEI.

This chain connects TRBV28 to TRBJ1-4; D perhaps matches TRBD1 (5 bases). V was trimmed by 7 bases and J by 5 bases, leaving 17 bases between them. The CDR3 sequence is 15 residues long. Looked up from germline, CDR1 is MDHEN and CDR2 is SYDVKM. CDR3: CASTSPGGGNEKLFF. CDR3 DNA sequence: TGTGCCAGCACCTCTCCTGGGGGGGGGAATGAAAAACTGTTTTTT.

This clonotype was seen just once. CDR3 DNA sequence: TGTGCCAGCAGCTTAGCGGGGGCCGGCTTCTATGGCTACACCTTC. This translates into CASSLAGAGFYGYTF. The chain recombines TRBV7-9 with TRBJ1-2; possible D gene TRBD1, 6 bases. The germline V gene encodes CDR1 SEHNR and CDR2 FQNEAQ (reference sequence). V was pared by 0 bases and J by 4 bases, with 12 bases between. The CDR3 is 15 residues long.

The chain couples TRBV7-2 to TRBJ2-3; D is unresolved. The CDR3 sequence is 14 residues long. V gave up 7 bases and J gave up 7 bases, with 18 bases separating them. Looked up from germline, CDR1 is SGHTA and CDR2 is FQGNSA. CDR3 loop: CASNPLGIGNTQYF. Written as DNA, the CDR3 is TGTGCCAGCAACCCTCTGGGGATCGGAAATACGCAGTATTTT.

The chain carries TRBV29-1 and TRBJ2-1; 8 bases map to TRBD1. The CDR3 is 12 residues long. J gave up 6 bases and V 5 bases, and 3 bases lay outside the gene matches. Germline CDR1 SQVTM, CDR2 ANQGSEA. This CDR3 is CSVHRGSNEQFF. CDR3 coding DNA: TGCAGCGTTCACAGGGGGAGCAATGAGCAGTTCTTC.

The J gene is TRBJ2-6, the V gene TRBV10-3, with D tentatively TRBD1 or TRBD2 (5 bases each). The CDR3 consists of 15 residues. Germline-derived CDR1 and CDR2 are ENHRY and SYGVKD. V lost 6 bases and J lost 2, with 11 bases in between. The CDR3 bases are TGTGCCATCAGCCTCGGGGACGCTGGGGCCAACGTCCTGACTTTC. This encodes CAISLGDAGANVLTF.

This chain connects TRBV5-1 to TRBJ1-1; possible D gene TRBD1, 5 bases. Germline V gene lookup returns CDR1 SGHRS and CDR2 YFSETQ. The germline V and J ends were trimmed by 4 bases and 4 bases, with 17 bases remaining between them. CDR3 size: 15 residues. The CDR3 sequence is CASSPMGVEGTEAFF. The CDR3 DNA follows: TGCGCCAGCAGCCCTATGGGGGTTGAGGGCACTGAAGCTTTCTTT.